This note documents a single T cell receptor (beta chain) sequence. The target of this receptor is not known. No clone much larger than this one lies a single base away; base qualities are absent. The CDR3 measures 15 amino acids from cysteine to phenylalanine. The sequence is cut down to CDR3 DNA, 45 bases in frame from base 1. The germline V end is reduced by 4 bases and the J end by 2 bases; junction bases left unmatched: 6. The germline V gene sets CDR1 to SGHDT and CDR2 to YYEEEE. This sample is part of a study of beta chain features in type 1 diabetes (dated 2018 in TCRdb). Study-level background: Mean age, gender distribution, total cell number and subset yield were not different between patients and healthy donors. Naive and central memory subsets were obtained from all 30 or so donors, but regulatory and stem cell-like memory subsets were isolated from only 8 patients and about 8 healthy donors. In the study, recently diagnosed type 1 diabetes patients and matched healthy donors were compared on the TCRB repertoires of their sorted circulating CD4+ T cell subsets. A total of roughly 100 million sorted cells were examined across all samples, and the number of cells per subset was strongly correlated with RNA yield. Study-level results and caveats: PCR may preferentially amplify shorter templates, but because patient and control samples were amplified and corrected together, any resulting skew would affect both groups equally. Because the HLA sub-analyses included only small numbers of individuals, any influence of HLA type on TCRB rearrangement was left unresolved. Type 1 diabetes patients showed a moderate but significant shortening of TCRB CDR3 length in all four CD4+ subsets. Naive, central memory and regulatory TCRB repertoires appeared to be more alike among patients than among healthy donors. Patients with type 1 diabetes made fewer insertions and deleted more nucleotides at VDJ recombination sites, implying thymic rearrangement abnormalities. Sequencing cDNA rather than genomic DNA could over-represent highly expressing activated cells, although activation and CD3 levels did not differ between groups.

The entire amount of isolated RNA was reverse transcribed using the High Capacity cDNA Reverse Transcription Kit, so the sequenced TCRB transcripts were expressed ones. Deep immunoSEQ sequencing was applied to naive, central memory and regulatory T cell samples, giving an average of around 3.8 million total reads per sample. Sorted cells were lysed in RLT buffer and RNA was extracted with DNase-treated RNeasy Micro or Mini kits, depending on cell number. To prevent cross-contamination, every cell subset was processed on its own, while patient and healthy donor samples were processed together. TCRB sequences were amplified from cDNA with the immunoSEQ multiplex PCR, producing 87-bp fragments spanning the CDR3 region. The amplicons were sequenced using the Illumina HiSeq platform. The authors processed their data as follows. PCR bias was corrected computationally using synthetic template baselines, and reads within Hamming distance 2 were collapsed, with unmergeable singletons discarded. Reads were aligned to IMGT to assign V, D and J genes, CDR3 length, and insertions or deletions at six rearrangement sites. Clonotype counts were normalized to sorted cell number within each subset before computing true diversity and Gini coefficients with the tcR R package. The overlap coefficient, calculated on TCRB nucleotide sequences, was used to quantify repertoire sharing. In TCRdb, the immuneACCESS table is reduced to in-frame sequences with V and J assigned. These tables do not hold every clone; where another copy was compared, an unresolved V gene accounts for under half, and the others remain unexplained. V and J calls and clone size come straight from that table; D and trimming were deduced from the DNA. The sample table lists 150,000 to 190,000 clones, approximately 10% of them with a count of one. The biggest ten clones account for approximately 2% of the sample.

From each donor, a single peripheral blood sample of around 120 mL on average was drawn into heparinised tubes. Using a panel that included CD45RO, CCR7, CD25, CD127, CD95 and CD27, naive, central memory, regulatory and stem cell-like memory CD4+ T cells were sorted on a BD FACSAria II. All sorted populations exceeded 98% purity. Right away, PBMCs were isolated by Lymphoprep density gradient centrifugation and were stained directly, with no culture step. So that batch effects would be minimized, each experiment stained and sorted samples in pairs, pairing one healthy donor with one patient. This receptor was identified in a man aged 18 to 30 in good health. The chain employs TRBV5-6 and TRBJ2-4; TRBD2 agrees with 7 junctional bases. Source material: central memory CD4+ T cells from blood. The CDR3 region: CASSGVGGTKNIQYF. The DNA sequence is TGTGCCAGCAGCGGCGTCGGGGGGACCAAAAACATTCAGTACTTC.